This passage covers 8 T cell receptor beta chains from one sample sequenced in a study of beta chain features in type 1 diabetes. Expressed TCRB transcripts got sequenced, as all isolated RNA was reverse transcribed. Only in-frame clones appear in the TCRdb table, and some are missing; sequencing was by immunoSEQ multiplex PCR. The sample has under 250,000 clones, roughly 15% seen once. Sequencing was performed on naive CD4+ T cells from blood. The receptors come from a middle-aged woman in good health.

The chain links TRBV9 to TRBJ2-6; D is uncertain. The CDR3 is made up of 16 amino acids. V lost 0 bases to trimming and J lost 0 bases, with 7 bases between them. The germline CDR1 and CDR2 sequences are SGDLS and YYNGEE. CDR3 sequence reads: CASSVGTSSGANVLTF. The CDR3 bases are TGTGCCAGCAGCGTAGGTACCAGCTCTGGGGCCAACGTCCTGACTTTC. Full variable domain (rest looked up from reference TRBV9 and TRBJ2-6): DSGVTQTPKHLITATGQRVTLRCSPRSGDLSVYWYQQSLDQGLQFLIQYYNGEERAKGNILERFSAQQFPDLHSELNLSSLELGDSALYFCASSVGTSSGANVLTFGAGSRLTVL.

This CDR3 reads CASTQKGREDGQPQHF. The DNA for the CDR3 is TGTGCCAGCACCCAGAAGGGCAGGGAGGACGGTCAGCCCCAGCATTTT. The gene calls are TRBV7-9 and TRBJ1-5, with D possibly TRBD1 on 5 matching bases. The CDR3 loop spans 16 amino acids. Trimming left V 7 bases short and J 6 bases short, with 22 bases between. Germline V gene data show CDR1 as SEHNR and CDR2 as FQNEAQ (reference sequence).

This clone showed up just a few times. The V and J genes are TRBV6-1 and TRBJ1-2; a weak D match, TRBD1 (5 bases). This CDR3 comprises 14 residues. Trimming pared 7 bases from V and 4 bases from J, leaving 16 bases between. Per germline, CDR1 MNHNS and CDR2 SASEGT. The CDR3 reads CASTLVRGGYGYTF. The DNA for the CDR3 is TGTGCCAGCACCCTGGTGAGGGGAGGCTATGGCTACACCTTC.

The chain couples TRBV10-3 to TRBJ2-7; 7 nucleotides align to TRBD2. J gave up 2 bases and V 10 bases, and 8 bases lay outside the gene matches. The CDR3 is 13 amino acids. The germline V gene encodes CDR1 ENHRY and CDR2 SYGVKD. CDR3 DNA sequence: TGTGCCACACGGGGGGAAGCAACCTACGAGCAGTACTTC. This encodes CATRGEATYEQYF.

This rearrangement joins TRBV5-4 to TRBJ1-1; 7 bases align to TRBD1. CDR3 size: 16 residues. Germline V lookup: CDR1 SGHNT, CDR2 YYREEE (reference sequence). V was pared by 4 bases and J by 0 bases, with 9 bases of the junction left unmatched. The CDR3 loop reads CASSPRTGTMNTEAFF. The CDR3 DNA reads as TGTGCCAGCAGCCCCCGGACAGGAACTATGAACACTGAAGCTTTCTTT.

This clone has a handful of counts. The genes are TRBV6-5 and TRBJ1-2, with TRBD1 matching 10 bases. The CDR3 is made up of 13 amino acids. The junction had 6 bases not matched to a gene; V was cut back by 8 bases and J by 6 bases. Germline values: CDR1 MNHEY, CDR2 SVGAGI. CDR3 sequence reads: CASRETGGHGYTF. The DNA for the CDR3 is TGTGCCAGCCGAGAGACAGGGGGCCATGGCTACACCTTC.

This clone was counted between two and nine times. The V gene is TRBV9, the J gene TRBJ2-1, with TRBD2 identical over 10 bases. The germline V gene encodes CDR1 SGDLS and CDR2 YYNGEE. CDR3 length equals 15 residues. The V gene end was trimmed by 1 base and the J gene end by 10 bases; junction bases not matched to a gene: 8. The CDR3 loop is CASSVRTSGAREQFF. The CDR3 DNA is TGTGCCAGCAGCGTAAGAACTAGCGGGGCGCGGGAGCAGTTCTTC.

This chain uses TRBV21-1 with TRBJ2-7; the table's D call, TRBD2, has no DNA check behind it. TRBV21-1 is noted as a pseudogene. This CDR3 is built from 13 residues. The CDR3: CASSKGVGGGQYF. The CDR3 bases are TGTGCCAGCAGCAAAGGAGTAGGCGGGGGGCAGTACTTC.